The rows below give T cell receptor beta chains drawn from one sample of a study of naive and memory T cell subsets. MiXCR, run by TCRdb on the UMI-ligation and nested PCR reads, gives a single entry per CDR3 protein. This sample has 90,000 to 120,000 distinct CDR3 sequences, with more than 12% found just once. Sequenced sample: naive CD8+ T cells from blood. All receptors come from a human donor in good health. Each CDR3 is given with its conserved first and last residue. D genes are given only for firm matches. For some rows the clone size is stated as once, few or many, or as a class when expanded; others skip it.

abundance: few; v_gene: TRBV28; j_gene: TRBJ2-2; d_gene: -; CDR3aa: CASSPHANTGELFF; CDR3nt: TGTGCCAGCAGCCCTCACGCGAACACCGGGGAGCTGTTTTTT
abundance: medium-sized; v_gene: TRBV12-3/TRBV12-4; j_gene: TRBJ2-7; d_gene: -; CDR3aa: CASSLGYEQYF; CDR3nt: TGTGCCAGCAGCTTGGGCTACGAGCAGTACTTC
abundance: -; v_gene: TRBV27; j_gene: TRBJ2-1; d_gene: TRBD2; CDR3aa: CASSSGLAEDNEQFF; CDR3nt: TGTGCCAGCAGTTCTGGACTAGCGGAAGACAATGAGCAGTTCTTC
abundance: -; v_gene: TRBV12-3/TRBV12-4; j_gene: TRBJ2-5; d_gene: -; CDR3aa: CASSFFNGETQYF; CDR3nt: TGTGCCAGCAGTTTCTTCAATGGGGAGACCCAGTACTTC
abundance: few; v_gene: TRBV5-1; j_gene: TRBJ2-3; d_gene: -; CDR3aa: CASSLTDRGSSTDTQYF; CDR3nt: TGCGCCAGCAGCTTGACGGATAGGGGATCTAGCACAGATACGCAGTATTTT
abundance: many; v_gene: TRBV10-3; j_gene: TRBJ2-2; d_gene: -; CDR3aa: CAIRTATGELFF; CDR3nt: TGTGCCATCCGGACCGCCACCGGGGAGCTGTTTTTT
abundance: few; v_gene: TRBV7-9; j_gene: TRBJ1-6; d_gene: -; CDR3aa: CASSPDSTGNSPLHF; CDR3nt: TGTGCCAGCAGCCCTGACAGTACCGGGAATTCACCCCTCCACTTT
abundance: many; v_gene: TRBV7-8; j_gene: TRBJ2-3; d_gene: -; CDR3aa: CASSSLRSPTDTQYF; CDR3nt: TGTGCCAGCAGCTCTCTCCGGTCCCCGACGGATACGCAGTATTTT
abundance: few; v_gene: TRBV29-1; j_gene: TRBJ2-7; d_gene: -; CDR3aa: CSVEGAIPYEQYF; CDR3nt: TGCAGCGTTGAAGGGGCCATACCCTACGAGCAGTACTTC
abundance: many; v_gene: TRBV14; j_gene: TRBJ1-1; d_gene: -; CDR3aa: CASLKTGTGNTEAFF; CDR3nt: TGTGCCAGCCTCAAAACAGGGACGGGGAACACTGAAGCTTTCTTT
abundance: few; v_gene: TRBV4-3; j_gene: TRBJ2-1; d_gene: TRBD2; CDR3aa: CASSPRTSGGPNNEQFF; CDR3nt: TGCGCCAGCAGCCCAAGGACTAGCGGGGGGCCCAACAATGAGCAGTTCTTC
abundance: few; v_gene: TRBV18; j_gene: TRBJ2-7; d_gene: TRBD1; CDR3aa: CASSPSGTGSFLFYEQYF; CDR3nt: TGTGCCAGCTCACCGTCCGGGACAGGGTCTTTTCTTTTCTACGAGCAGTACTTC
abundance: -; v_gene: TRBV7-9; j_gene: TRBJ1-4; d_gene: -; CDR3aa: CASSLRGEDEKLFF; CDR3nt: TGTGCCAGCAGCTTACGGGGTGAGGATGAAAAACTGTTTTTT
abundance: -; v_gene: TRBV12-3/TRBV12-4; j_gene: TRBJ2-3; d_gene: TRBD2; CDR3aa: CASRGAGEHTDTQYF; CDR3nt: TGTGCCAGCAGGGGAGCGGGAGAACACACAGATACGCAGTATTTT
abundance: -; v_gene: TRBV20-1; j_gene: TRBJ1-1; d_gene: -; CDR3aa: CSARSQGGGTEAFF; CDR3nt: TGCAGTGCTAGATCCCAGGGAGGGGGCACTGAAGCTTTCTTT
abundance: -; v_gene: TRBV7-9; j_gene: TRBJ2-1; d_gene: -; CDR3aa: CASSWDDSYNEQFF; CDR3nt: TGTGCCAGCAGCTGGGACGACTCCTACAATGAGCAGTTCTTC
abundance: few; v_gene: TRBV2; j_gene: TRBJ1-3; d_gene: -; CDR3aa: CASSEARNSGNTIYF; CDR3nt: TGTGCCAGCAGTGAAGCGCGTAACTCTGGAAACACCATATATTTT
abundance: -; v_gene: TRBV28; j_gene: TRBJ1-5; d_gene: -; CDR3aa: CASSFRLNQPQHF; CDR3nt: TGTGCCAGCAGTTTCCGCCTCAATCAGCCCCAGCATTTT
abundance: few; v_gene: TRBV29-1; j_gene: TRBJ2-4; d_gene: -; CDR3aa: CSVVVLSVGNIQYF; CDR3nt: TGCAGCGTTGTAGTCCTCTCGGTTGGAAACATTCAGTACTTC
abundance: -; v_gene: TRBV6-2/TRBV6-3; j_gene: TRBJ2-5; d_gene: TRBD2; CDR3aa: CASRSGGGQETQYF; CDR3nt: TGTGCCAGCCGAAGCGGGGGAGGCCAAGAGACCCAGTACTTC
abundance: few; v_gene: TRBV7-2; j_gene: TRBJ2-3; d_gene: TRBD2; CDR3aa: CASKIGGSVHF; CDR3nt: TGTGCCAGCAAAATCGGCGGGAGTGTGCATTTT
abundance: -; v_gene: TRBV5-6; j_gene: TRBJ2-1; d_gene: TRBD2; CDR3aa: CASSLEAGAYNEQFF; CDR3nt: TGTGCCAGCAGCTTGGAGGCGGGAGCTTACAATGAGCAGTTCTTC
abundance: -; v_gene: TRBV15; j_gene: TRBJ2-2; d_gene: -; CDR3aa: CATSRVGQLTGELFF; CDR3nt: TGTGCCACCAGCAGAGTTGGGCAGCTGACCGGGGAGCTGTTTTTT
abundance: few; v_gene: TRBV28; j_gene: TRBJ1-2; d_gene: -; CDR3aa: CASSFQKYYGYTF; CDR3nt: TGTGCCAGCAGTTTTCAGAAGTACTATGGCTACACCTTC
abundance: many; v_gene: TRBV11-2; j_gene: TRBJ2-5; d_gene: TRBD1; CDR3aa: CASSGQGFQETQYF; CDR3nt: TGTGCCAGCAGCGGACAGGGGTTCCAAGAGACCCAGTACTTC
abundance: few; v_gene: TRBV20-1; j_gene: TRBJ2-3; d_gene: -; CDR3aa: CSAKEIGSSADTQYF; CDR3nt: TGCAGTGCTAAGGAGATCGGGAGTTCAGCAGATACGCAGTATTTT
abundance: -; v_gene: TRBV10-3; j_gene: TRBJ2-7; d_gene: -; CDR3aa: CAISGSYEQYF; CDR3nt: TGTGCCATCAGTGGGTCCTACGAGCAGTACTTC
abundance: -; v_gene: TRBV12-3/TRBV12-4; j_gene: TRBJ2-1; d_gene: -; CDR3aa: CASSSPPGSYNEQFF; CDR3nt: TGTGCCAGCAGTTCACCCCCCGGCTCCTACAATGAGCAGTTCTTC
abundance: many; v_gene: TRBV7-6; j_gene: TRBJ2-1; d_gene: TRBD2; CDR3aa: CASSLASRAGAYNEQFF; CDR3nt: TGTGCCAGCAGCTTAGCGTCGAGAGCGGGGGCCTACAATGAGCAGTTCTTC
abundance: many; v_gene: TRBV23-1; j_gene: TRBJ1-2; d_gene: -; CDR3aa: CASSQSGSSNYGYTF; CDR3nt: TGCGCCAGCAGTCAATCAGGGTCCTCTAACTATGGCTACACCTTC
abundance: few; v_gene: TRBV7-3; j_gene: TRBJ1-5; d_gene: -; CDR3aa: CASSLGLNQPQHF; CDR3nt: TGTGCCAGCAGCTTAGGGCTCAATCAGCCCCAGCATTTT
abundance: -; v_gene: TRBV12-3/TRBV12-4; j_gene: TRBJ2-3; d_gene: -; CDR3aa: CASSDNPRGRTDTQYF; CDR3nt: TGTGCCAGCAGTGACAACCCGAGGGGAAGAACAGATACGCAGTATTTT
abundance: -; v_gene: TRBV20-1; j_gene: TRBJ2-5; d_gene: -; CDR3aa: CSADGQSQETQYF; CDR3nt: TGCAGTGCCGATGGACAGAGCCAAGAGACCCAGTACTTC
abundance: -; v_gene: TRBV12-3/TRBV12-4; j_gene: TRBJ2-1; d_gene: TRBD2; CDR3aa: CASTGTSGYNEQFF; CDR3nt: TGTGCCAGCACGGGGACTAGCGGTTACAATGAGCAGTTCTTC
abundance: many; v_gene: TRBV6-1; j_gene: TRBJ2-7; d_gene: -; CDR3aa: CASSEWATGTENEQYF; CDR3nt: TGTGCCAGCAGTGAATGGGCTACAGGAACAGAGAACGAGCAGTACTTC
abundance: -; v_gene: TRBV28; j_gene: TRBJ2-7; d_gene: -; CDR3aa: CASSPRGANSYEQYF; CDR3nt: TGTGCCAGCAGTCCCCGGGGGGCCAACTCCTACGAGCAGTACTTC
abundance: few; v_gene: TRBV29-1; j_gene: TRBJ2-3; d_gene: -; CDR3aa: CSVDEQAGEDTQYF; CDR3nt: TGCAGCGTTGATGAACAGGCCGGAGAGGATACGCAGTATTTT
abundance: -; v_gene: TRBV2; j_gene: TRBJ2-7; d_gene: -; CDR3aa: CASKPTGNYYEQYF; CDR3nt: TGTGCCAGCAAGCCGACAGGAAATTACTACGAGCAGTACTTC
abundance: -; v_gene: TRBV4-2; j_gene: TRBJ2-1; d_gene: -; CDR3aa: CASSQEESGDEQFF; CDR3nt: TGTGCCAGCAGCCAAGAAGAGAGTGGGGATGAGCAGTTCTTC
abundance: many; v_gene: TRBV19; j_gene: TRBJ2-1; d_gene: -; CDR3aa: CASSFSASSYNEQFF; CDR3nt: TGTGCCAGTAGTTTTTCAGCCAGCTCCTACAATGAGCAGTTCTTC
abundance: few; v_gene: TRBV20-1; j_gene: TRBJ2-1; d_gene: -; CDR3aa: CSARMRAYNEQFF; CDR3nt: TGCAGTGCTAGAATGCGGGCCTACAATGAGCAGTTCTTC
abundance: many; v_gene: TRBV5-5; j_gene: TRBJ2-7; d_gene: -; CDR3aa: CASSLEVGRTHEQYF; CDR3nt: TGTGCCAGCAGCTTGGAGGTCGGGAGAACCCACGAGCAGTACTTC
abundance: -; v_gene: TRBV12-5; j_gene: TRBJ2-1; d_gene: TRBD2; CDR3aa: CASGLTLGLAPTSEQFF; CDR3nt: TGTGCTAGTGGTTTGACCCTAGGACTAGCGCCGACGAGTGAGCAGTTCTTC
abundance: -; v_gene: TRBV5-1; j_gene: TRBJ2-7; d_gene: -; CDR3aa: CASSLAGAIEQYF; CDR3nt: TGCGCCAGCAGCTTAGCGGGTGCAATCGAGCAGTACTTC
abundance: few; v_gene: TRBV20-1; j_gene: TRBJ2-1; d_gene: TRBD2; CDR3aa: CSAREATSGGEQFF; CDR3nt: TGCAGTGCTAGAGAGGCTACTAGCGGGGGGGAGCAGTTCTTC
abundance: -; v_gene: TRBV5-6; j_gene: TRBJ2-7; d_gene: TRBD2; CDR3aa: CASSSPHFVLAGGYEQYF; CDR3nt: TGTGCCAGCAGCTCGCCTCATTTCGTGTTAGCGGGAGGGTACGAGCAGTACTTC
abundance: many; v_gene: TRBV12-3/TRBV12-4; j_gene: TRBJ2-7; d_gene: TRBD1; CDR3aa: CASSWGQGPHEQYF; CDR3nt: TGTGCCAGCAGCTGGGGACAGGGGCCCCACGAGCAGTACTTC
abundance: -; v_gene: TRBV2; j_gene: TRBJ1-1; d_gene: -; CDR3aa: CASTFETTPEAFF; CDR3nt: TGTGCCAGTACGTTCGAGACCACTCCAGAAGCTTTCTTT
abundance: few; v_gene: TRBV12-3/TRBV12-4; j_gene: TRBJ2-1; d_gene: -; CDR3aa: CASSLASVYNEQFF; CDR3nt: TGTGCCAGCAGTTTAGCTAGCGTCTACAATGAGCAGTTCTTC
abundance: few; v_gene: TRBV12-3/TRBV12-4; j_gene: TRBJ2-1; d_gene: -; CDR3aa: CASRYQGSVDEQFF; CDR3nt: TGTGCCAGCCGCTACCAGGGTTCCGTGGATGAGCAGTTCTTC
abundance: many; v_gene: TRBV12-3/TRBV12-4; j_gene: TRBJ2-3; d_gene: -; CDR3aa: CASRSGGTDTQYF; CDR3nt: TGTGCCAGCAGATCAGGAGGGACAGATACGCAGTATTTT
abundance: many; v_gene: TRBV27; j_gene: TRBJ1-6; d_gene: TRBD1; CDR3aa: CASSPIQGVNSPLHF; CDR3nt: TGTGCCAGCAGTCCCATTCAGGGGGTTAATTCACCCCTCCACTTT
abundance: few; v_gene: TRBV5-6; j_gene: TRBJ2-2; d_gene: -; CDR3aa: CASSWGQTNTGELFF; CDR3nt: TGTGCCAGCAGCTGGGGGCAGACGAACACCGGGGAGCTGTTTTTT
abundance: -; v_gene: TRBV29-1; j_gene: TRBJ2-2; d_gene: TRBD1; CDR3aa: CSVGQGFDGSGELFF; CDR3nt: TGCAGCGTAGGACAGGGGTTTGACGGCTCCGGGGAGCTGTTTTTT